Here is one T cell receptor beta chain with its context. Its antigen target is currently unknown. Nothing much larger sits one base from this clone, and base qualities are not available. A FACSAria II was used to sort memory CD4+ T cells, defined as single viable CD3+CD4+CD8-CD45RO+ cells. CMV serostatus was assessed using a Roche Elecsys assay, by which serum IgG against CMV pp150, pp28, p38 and p52 was detected. Following thawing, total CD4+ T cells were enriched through positive selection using CD4 magnetic microbeads. The samples came from a different study that was designed specifically to examine the CD4+ T cell memory repertoire. Following standard operating procedures, peripheral blood mononuclear cells were isolated and cryopreserved, while serum was kept at -80 degrees C. The staining used CD3-PerCP (BW264/56), CD4-APC (RPA-T4), CD45RO-PE (UCHT1) and CD8-Pacific Orange (3B5) antibodies, and Sytox blue was used to exclude non-viable cells.

Genomic DNA was extracted from sorted cells with the Quick-DNA Microprep Kit. Amplification of TCRbeta DNA was done with the immunoSEQ hsTCRbeta kit, following the protocol from the manufacturer. An Illumina MiSeq instrument was used to sequence the TCRbeta libraries. The authors processed their data as follows. After out-of-frame sequences were removed, 2,204,828 distinct TCRbeta sequences remained, averaging roughly 67,000 per individual. Each individual was scored by the count of 150 to 200 previously reported CMV-associated TCRbeta sequences and the total productive distinct TCRbeta count. A beta-binomial model was reimplemented in Python, and scikit-learn random forests with default parameters were trained on data from the US cohort. On the Belgian cohort, classifier performance was reported as the median AUC, along with percentile confidence intervals, across 10,000 bootstrap iterations. TCRdb carries this immuneACCESS record with in-frame sequences only. Its versions omit some clonotypes, under half of them owing to an unresolved V gene in the studies checked, with the rest unexplained. That table is the source of V, J and clone size, and D and trimming were worked out from the DNA. The sample includes tens of thousands of clones, with approximately 85% observed a single time. The top ten clones comprise 0.88% of the sample.

The sample is drawn from a study of memory CD4+ T cells and cytomegalovirus serostatus (dated by TCRdb to about 2019). The study in broad terms: The 35 or so healthy Belgian adults in the cohort included 9 who were CMV seropositive and approximately 25 who were CMV seronegative. CD4+ memory TCRbeta repertoires of a Belgian cohort with known cytomegalovirus serostatus were sequenced in order to replicate a published TCR-based CMV serostatus classifier.

The germline V gene gives CDR1 as SGHRS and CDR2 as YFSETQ. From the cysteine up to the phenylalanine, the CDR3 has a length of 15 residues. The retained sequence is limited to the CDR3, 45 bases, with the frame set at the first base. For this chain, trimming is 0 bases at the V end and 8 bases at the J end, and the number of junction bases without a gene match is 7. Study-wide findings and limitations: The results were interpreted as suggesting that the CMV-associated TCR signature is largely present in the CD4+ memory repertoire. Of around 160 previously reported CMV-associated TCRbeta sequences, 60 to 85 appeared in the CD4+ memory repertoires, each in one to five individuals. Unlike the original study, which covered naive and memory CD4+ and CD8+ populations, the Belgian study sequenced only CD4+CD45RO+ memory cells. For predicting CMV serostatus, the median bootstrapped AUC was approximately 0.95 using the original framework and 0.9 to 0.92 using a US-trained random forest. On the Belgian cohort, the classifier built on the original framework reached a median bootstrapped AUC of about 0.95, with a 95% CI of 0.76-1.00.

This sequence was found in an adult in good health and CMV-seronegative. Sequencing input: memory CD4+ T cells from blood. The rearranged segments are TRBV5-1 and TRBJ1-4, and TRBD1 aligns with 7 junction nucleotides. The CDR3 reads as follows: CASSLGGGYREKLFF. The sequenced DNA is TGCGCCAGCAGCTTGGGAGGGGGCTACCGGGAAAAACTGTTTTTT.